The present TCR beta chain was sequenced within a study of T cells in Graves' hyperthyroidism and ophthalmopathy. The wider study: Peripheral blood samples were taken at initial diagnosis, prior to any treatment.

The table lists this clonotype with many counts. Under 3 months was the duration of disease in ophthalmopathy patients, who also had a Clinical Activity Score of at least 3 and a NOSPECS grade of at least 4. TCR beta CDR3 region amplification was performed from RNA transcripts. The primer set for the first-round RT-PCR of the TCR CDR3 was HTBI. Via MiXCR, TCRdb re-called the multiplex PCR reads, giving one row per CDR3 protein. The sample holds approximately 600,000 distinct CDR3 sequences, 20% to 25% seen once. Per germline, CDR1 GTSNPN and CDR2 SVGIG (reference sequence). This CDR3 has 12 amino acids. Trimming removed 0 bases from V and 0 bases from J, with 2 bases in between.

The sample consisted of blood. V is TRBV30 and J is TRBJ1-2, with D hard to call. The receptor's source is a young man with Graves' ophthalmopathy. The DNA of the CDR3 is TGTGCCTGGAGTGTAACTAACTATGGCTACACCTTC. Its translation is CAWSVTNYGYTF.